This TCR beta chain came from a study of shared clonotypes between healthy human individuals. On the study more broadly: Used for every donor were three CD4 naive, three CD4 memory, two CD8 naive and one CD8 memory plate.

A few counts support this clone. Its antigen remains unknown. The CDR3 is 11 residues long. The germline V gene encodes CDR1 MRHNA and CDR2 SNTAGT. The junction had 5 bases not matched to a gene; V was cut back by 6 bases and J by 12 bases. Clones were read by immunoSEQ multiplex PCR, and TCRdb kept only the in-frame ones, dropping some. Of hundreds of thousands of clones listed, around 74% are singletons. The study, taken as a whole, reports: Naive subsets generally exceeded memory subsets in estimated richness. Few donors limited the genetic and exposure-history diversity represented.

Study donors comprised healthy, HIV-negative adults devoid of recent acute infection or vaccination. Material: memory CD4+ T cells sorted from blood. The subset is: CD45RA-negative fraction. The TCR originated in a woman aged 25 to 45 in good health. The chain is built from TRBV6-4 and TRBJ2-1; 7 nucleotides align to TRBD2. The CDR3 loop is CASSPREVQFF. The CDR3, as DNA: TGTGCCAGCAGCCCCCGGGAGGTGCAGTTCTTC.